A single sample gave rise to the 22 T cell receptor beta chains below, sequenced in a study of T cell clones after liver transplantation (dated 2019 in TCRdb). Receptors were amplified or captured by the immunoSEQ multiplex PCR assay. TCRdb carries this immuneACCESS record with in-frame sequences only. Its versions omit some clonotypes, under half of them owing to an unresolved V gene in the studies checked, with the rest unexplained. The sample table shows approximately 6,300 clones, and about 80% are seen once. The ten top clones hold about 37% of the sample. The material was CD8+ T cells from blood, obtained 24 months after liver transplant. Receptor source: a human patient who received a liver transplant. The graft donor may be the source of some T cells after a transplant.

The chain links TRBV5-6 to TRBJ1-3; possibly TRBD1 for D (5 bases). V lost 0 bases and J lost 3, with 13 bases in between. This CDR3 has 16 amino acids. Germline loops: CDR1 SGHDT, CDR2 YYEEEE. CDR3 in amino acids: CASSLGQGFYGNTIYF. The DNA for the CDR3 is TGTGCCAGCAGCTTGGGTCAGGGCTTTTATGGAAACACCATATATTTT.

This chain uses TRBV4-1 with TRBJ1-2, with D hard to call. Germline assignment: CDR1 MGHRA and CDR2 YSYEKL. The V gene lost 4 bases and the J gene lost 5 bases, with 20 bases spanning the gap. The CDR3 runs 16 residues. The CDR3 nucleotides read TGCGCCAGCAGCCTAGCCATGGACCGGCGGGGTTATGGCTACACCTTC. Translating gives CASSLAMDRRGYGYTF.

The chain employs TRBV7-9 and TRBJ1-1, with D uncertain. CDR1 and CDR2 (germline): SEHNR, FQNEAQ (reference sequence). The CDR3 spans 14 residues. Trimming left V 1 base short and J 0 bases short, with 6 bases between. The CDR3 here is CASSLVSLNTEAFF. DNA of the CDR3: TGTGCCAGCAGCTTAGTTTCCCTGAACACTGAAGCTTTCTTT.

The V call is TRBV2, the J call TRBJ1-1, with 10 bases identical to TRBD1. V was pared by 10 bases and J by 6 bases, with 26 bases of the junction left unmatched. CDR1 is SNHLY and CDR2 is FYNNEI in the germline V gene. The CDR3 covers 19 residues. As DNA, the CDR3 is TGTGCCAACGAGATCCGGGACAGGGGTCTCCCGGACAAAATTGCTGAAGCTTTCTTT. This codes for CANEIRDRGLPDKIAEAFF.

The rearrangement joins TRBV27 to TRBJ2-2; D gene uncertain. Trimming removed 0 bases from V and 0 bases from J, with 11 bases in between. This CDR3 contains 17 residues. Germline CDR1 MNHEY, CDR2 SMNVEV (reference sequence). The CDR3 DNA follows: TGTGCCAGCAGTTTATCAGCAGGCCACGCGAACACCGGGGAGCTGTTTTTT. Protein product: CASSLSAGHANTGELFF.

This chain uses TRBV6-4 with TRBJ2-1; tentative D call: TRBD2 (7 bases). In germline, CDR1 is MRHNA, CDR2 SNTAGT. CDR3 size: 15 residues. The V end was cut by 0 bases, the J end by 10 bases, with 16 bases between. The chain's CDR3 is CASSDSRGGPMEQFF. DNA for the CDR3: TGTGCCAGCAGTGACTCGAGGGGGGGCCCGATGGAGCAGTTCTTC.

CDR3 region: CASSSGANVYEQYF. The CDR3 DNA sequence: TGTGCCAGCAGTTCCGGAGCGAACGTATACGAGCAGTACTTC. J is TRBJ2-7 and V is TRBV27, with no clear D. The V gene's germline CDR1 is MNHEY and CDR2 SMNVEV (reference sequence). The CDR3 totals 14 residues. The germline V and J ends were trimmed by 4 bases and 4 bases, with 14 bases remaining between them.

This chain joins TRBV7-3 and TRBJ2-1, with 8 bases matching TRBD2. The CDR3 is 15 residues long. With 2 bases clipped from V and 3 bases from J, the junction kept 3 bases outside the gene matches. CDR1 is SGHTA, CDR2 FQGTGA, per germline. The CDR3 loop is CASSLAAGVYNEQFF. CDR3 DNA sequence: TGTGCCAGCAGCTTAGCAGCGGGAGTCTACAATGAGCAGTTCTTC.

The table lists this clone with a count of one. The V call is TRBV27, the J call TRBJ1-4; D remains unclear. Deletions cut 5 bases from V and 5 bases from J, with 15 bases between. CDR3 length: 15 residues. Germline lookup yields CDR1 MNHEY and CDR2 SMNVEV (reference sequence). The chain's CDR3 is CASSPLAVQNEKLFF. DNA of the CDR3: TGTGCCAGCAGTCCCCTGGCCGTACAGAATGAAAAACTGTTTTTT. The full variable domain, in which reference TRBV27 and TRBJ1-4 provide the parts outside the CDR3, is EAQVTQNPRYLITVTGKKLTVTCSQNMNHEYMSWYRQDPGLGLRQIYYSMNVEVTDKGDVPEGYKVSRKEKRNFPLILESPSPNQTSLYFCASSPLAVQNEKLFFGSGTQLSVL.

As DNA, the CDR3 is TGTGCCAGCAGCTTAGGGGCACTGGAGCAGTACTTC. It codes for CASSLGALEQYF. The chain recombines TRBV7-9 with TRBJ2-7, with D unclear. CDR3 length equals 12 residues. Germline V CDR1 and CDR2: SEHNR, FQNEAQ (reference sequence). With 1 base removed from V and 7 bases from J, the gap between germline ends came to 8 bases.

The chain recombines TRBV5-1 with TRBJ2-7; 10 bases align to TRBD1. The CDR3 sequence is 18 residues long. V lost 3 bases, J lost 2 bases, and 14 bases stayed unmatched. Germline values: CDR1 SGHRS, CDR2 YFSETQ. This CDR3 reads CASSSSSRDRGWTYEQYF. In DNA form, the CDR3 reads TGCGCCAGCAGCTCCAGCAGCCGGGACAGGGGTTGGACCTACGAGCAGTACTTC.

A remark on this clone: Germline is not matched at one junction end, which may reflect a read error. This chain connects TRBV6-1 to TRBJ2-5; D unresolved. CDR1 and CDR2 (germline): MNHNS, SASEGT. The CDR3 is made up of 18 amino acids. CDR3 sequence reads: CASSEVLGGIPYRETQYF. CDR3 nucleotides: TGTGCCAGCAGCGAAGTTTTAGGTGGGATCCCTTACCGGGAGACCCAGTACTTC.

This chain links TRBV29-1 with TRBJ1-3; TRBD1 aligns across 7 bases. Trimming at V came to 7 bases and at J to 4 bases, leaving 16 bases not matched to a gene. Per germline, CDR1 SQVTM and CDR2 ANQGSEA. CDR3 size: 16 residues. The CDR3 protein is CSARGDPGSSGNTIYF. The CDR3, as DNA: TGCAGCGCCAGGGGGGACCCAGGGTCATCAGGAAACACCATATATTTT. Full variable domain (outside the CDR3, taken from reference TRBV29-1 and TRBJ1-3): SAVISQKPSRDICQRGTSLTIQCQVDSQVTMMFWYRQQPGQSLTLIATANQGSEATYESGFVIDKFPISRPNLTFSTLTVSNMSPEDSSIYLCSARGDPGSSGNTIYFGEGSWLTVV.

The sample holds a few counts of this clone. This sequence joins TRBV27 and TRBJ1-1; the match to TRBD1 covers 10 bases. The CDR3 runs to 14 residues. The V and J ends lost 5 bases and 7 bases, in that order; junction bases with no gene match: 7. From germline, CDR1 is MNHEY and CDR2 SMNVEV (reference sequence). DNA of the CDR3: TGTGCCAGCAGTCCACGGGACAGGGGTCTTGAAGCTTTCTTT. This gives the protein CASSPRDRGLEAFF.

This chain connects TRBV6-6 to TRBJ1-1; D is perhaps TRBD1 (5 bases). V was pared by 5 bases and J by 0 bases, with 10 bases between. The germline gives CDR1 MNHNY, CDR2 SVGAGI (reference sequence). CDR3 length equals 14 residues. The CDR3 coding sequence is TGTGCCAGCAGTCTACAGGTCATGAACACTGAAGCTTTCTTT. This translates into CASSLQVMNTEAFF.

This clone appeared a single time. The gene calls are TRBV2 and TRBJ2-3; 7 bases align to TRBD2. The CDR3 has 20 residues. V shed 2 bases, J shed 5 bases, and the junction held 22 bases outside the gene matches. CDR1 SNHLY and CDR2 FYNNEI come from the germline V gene. The CDR3 DNA is TGTGCCAGCAGTGAACCGTCCTCATTTGGCGGGAGTAGGAGAGGAGATACGCAGTATTTT. Its protein is CASSEPSSFGGSRRGDTQYF.

CDR3 bases: TGTGCCAGCAGCTTAATTACCGAGGACACCATATATTTT. It translates to CASSLITEDTIYF. The J gene is TRBJ1-3, the V gene TRBV5-4; D call uncertain. The CDR3 loop spans 13 amino acids. V lost 2 bases and J 8 bases, leaving 11 bases between the germline ends. Germline V gene lookup returns CDR1 SGHNT and CDR2 YYREEE (reference sequence).

By share, this clone ranks as medium-sized. This chain joins TRBV4-1 and TRBJ1-1, with D perhaps TRBD1 (6 bases). The V end was cut by 0 bases, the J end by 3 bases, with 23 bases between. CDR1 and CDR2 (germline): MGHRA, YSYEKL. The CDR3 loop spans 19 amino acids. For the CDR3, the DNA is TGCGCCAGCAGCCAAGACCCCTCAGGGGTCCTCATGGAGGACACTGAAGCTTTCTTT. Encoded protein: CASSQDPSGVLMEDTEAFF.

This clone is labeled medium-sized. The chain employs TRBV4-1 and TRBJ1-2, with 8 positions matching TRBD1. There are 13 residues in the CDR3. After removal of 4 bases from V and 6 bases from J, the junction contained 4 bases not matched to a gene. The V gene's germline CDR1 is MGHRA and CDR2 YSYEKL. CDR3 sequence reads: CASSLQGGDGYTF. DNA for the CDR3: TGCGCCAGCAGCCTACAGGGGGGGGATGGCTACACCTTC.

This clone was observed a few times. The chain has TRBV13 and TRBJ2-5, with D hard to call. The CDR3 length is 14 residues. The ends were cut back, 5 bases at V and 0 bases at J, with 10 bases in the middle. CDR1 PRHDT and CDR2 FYEKMQ come from the germline V gene (reference sequence). CDR3 in DNA: TGTGCCAGCAGCCCACCGGCGGACCAAGAGACCCAGTACTTC. It codes for CASSPPADQETQYF.

V gene TRBV7-2 combines with J gene TRBJ2-1; D uncertain. This CDR3 is built from 11 residues. V gave up 2 bases and J gave up 9 bases, with 5 bases separating them. Looked up from germline, CDR1 is SGHTA and CDR2 is FQGNSA. In DNA form, the CDR3 reads TGTGCCAGCAGCTTACGGTCTGAGCAGTTCTTC. It codes for CASSLRSEQFF.

Points on this clone: At the DNA level, this CDR3 is encoded by other sequences in the same sample as well. The chain joins TRBV27 to TRBJ2-7; unclear D gene. In germline, CDR1 is MNHEY, CDR2 SMNVEV (reference sequence). This CDR3 has 15 amino acids. V lost 0 bases and J lost 2, with 11 bases in between. CDR3: CASSLSVGRTYEQYF. The CDR3 DNA reads TGTGCCAGCAGTTTATCGGTCGGTCGTACCTACGAGCAGTACTTC.